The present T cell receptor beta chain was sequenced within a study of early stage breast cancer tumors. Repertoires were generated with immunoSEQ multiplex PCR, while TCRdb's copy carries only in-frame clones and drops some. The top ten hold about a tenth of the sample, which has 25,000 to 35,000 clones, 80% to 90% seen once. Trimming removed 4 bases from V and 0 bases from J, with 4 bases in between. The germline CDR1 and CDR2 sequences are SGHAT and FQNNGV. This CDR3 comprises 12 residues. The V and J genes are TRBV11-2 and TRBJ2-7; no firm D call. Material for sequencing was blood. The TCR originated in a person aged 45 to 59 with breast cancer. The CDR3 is CASSSHSYEQYF. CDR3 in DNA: TGTGCCAGCAGCTCCCACTCCTACGAGCAGTACTTC.